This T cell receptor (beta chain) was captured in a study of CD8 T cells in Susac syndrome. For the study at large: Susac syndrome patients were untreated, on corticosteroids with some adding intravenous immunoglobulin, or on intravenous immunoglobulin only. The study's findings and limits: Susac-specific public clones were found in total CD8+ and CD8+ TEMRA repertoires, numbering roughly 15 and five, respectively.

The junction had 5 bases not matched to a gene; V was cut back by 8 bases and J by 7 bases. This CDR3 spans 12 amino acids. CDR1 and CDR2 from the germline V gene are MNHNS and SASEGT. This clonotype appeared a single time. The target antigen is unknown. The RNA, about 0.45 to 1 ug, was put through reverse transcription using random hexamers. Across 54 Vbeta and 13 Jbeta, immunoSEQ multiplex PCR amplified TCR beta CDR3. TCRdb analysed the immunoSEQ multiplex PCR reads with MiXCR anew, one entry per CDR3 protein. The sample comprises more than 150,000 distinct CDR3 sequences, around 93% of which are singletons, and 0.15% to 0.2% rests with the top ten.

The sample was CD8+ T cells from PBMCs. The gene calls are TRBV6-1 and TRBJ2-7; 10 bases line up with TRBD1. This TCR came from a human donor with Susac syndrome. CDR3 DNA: TGTGCCAGCCGGGACAGGGGCGGGGAGCAGTACTTC. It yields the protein CASRDRGGEQYF.